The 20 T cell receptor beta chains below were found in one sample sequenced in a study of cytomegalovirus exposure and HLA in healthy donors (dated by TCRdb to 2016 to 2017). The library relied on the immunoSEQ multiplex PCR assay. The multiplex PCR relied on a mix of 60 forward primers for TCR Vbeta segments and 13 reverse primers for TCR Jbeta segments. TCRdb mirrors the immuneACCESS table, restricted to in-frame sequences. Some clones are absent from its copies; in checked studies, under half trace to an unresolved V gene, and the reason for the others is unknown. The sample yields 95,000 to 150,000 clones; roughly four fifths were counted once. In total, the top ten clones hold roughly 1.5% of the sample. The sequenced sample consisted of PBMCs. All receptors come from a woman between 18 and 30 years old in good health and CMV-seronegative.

This CDR3 is CASSLLRGGPYNEQFF. The CDR3 DNA reads as TGTGCCAGCAGCTTACTGCGCGGGGGCCCTTACAATGAGCAGTTCTTC. The chain couples TRBV7-8 to TRBJ2-1; TRBD2 might be the D (7 bases). Germline CDR1 is SGHVS and CDR2 is FQNEAQ. Trimming shortened V by 2 bases and J by 4 bases, and 15 bases separated the two germline ends. There are 16 residues in the CDR3.

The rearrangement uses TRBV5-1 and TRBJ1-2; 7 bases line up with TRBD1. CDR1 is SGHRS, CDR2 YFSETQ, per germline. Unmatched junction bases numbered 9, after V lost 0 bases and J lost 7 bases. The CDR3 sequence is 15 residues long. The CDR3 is CASSLEVWDRSGYTF. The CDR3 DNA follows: TGCGCCAGCAGCTTGGAAGTGTGGGACAGAAGTGGCTACACCTTC.

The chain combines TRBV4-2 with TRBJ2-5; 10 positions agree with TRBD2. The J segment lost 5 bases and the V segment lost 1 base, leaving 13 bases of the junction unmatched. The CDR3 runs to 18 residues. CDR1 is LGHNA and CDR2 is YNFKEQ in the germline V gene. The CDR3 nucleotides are TGTGCCAGCAGCCAAGCCTCTGGGAGCGGGAGGGCCGTCGAGACCCAGTACTTC. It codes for CASSQASGSGRAVETQYF.

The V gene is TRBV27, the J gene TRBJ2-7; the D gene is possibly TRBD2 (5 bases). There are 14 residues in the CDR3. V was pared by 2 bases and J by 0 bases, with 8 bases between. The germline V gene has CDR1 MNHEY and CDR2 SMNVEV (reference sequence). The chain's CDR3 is CASSLREGSYEQYF. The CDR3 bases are TGTGCCAGCAGTTTACGTGAGGGCTCCTACGAGCAGTACTTC.

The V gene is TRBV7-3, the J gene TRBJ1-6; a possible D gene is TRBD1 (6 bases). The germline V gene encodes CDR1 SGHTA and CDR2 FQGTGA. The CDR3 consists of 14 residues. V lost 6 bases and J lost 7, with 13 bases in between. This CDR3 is CASREGGANSPLHF. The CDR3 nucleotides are TGTGCCAGCAGGGAAGGGGGGGCGAATTCACCCCTCCACTTT.

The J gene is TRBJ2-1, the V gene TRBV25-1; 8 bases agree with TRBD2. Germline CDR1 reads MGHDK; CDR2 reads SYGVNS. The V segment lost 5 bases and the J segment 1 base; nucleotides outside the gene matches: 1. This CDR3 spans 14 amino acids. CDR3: CASSQRGSYNEQFF. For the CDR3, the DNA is TGTGCCAGCAGTCAGCGGGGGTCCTACAATGAGCAGTTCTTC.

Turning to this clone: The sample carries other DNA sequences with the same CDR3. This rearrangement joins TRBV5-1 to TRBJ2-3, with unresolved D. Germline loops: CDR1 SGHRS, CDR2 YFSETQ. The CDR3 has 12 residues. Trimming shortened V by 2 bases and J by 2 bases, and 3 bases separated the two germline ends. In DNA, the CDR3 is TGCGCCAGCAGCTTCTCCACAGATACGCAGTATTTT. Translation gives CASSFSTDTQYF.

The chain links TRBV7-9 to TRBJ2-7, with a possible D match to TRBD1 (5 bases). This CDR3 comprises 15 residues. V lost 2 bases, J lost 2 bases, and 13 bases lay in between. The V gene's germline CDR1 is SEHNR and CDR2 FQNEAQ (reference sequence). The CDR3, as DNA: TGTGCCAGCAGCTTATCACCAGGGCGGCCCTACGAGCAGTACTTC. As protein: CASSLSPGRPYEQYF.

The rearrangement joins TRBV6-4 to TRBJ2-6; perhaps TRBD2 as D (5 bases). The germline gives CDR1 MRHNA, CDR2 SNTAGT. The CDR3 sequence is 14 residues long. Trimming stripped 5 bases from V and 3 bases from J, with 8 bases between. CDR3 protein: CASSRGNGANVLTF. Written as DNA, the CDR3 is TGTGCCAGCAGTCGGGGAAATGGGGCCAACGTCCTGACTTTC.

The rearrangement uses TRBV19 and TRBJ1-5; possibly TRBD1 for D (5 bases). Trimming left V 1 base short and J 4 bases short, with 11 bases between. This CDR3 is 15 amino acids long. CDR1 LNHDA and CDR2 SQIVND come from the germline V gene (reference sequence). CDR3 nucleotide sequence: TGTGCCAGTAGTATAGGTCAAGGGGTGAATCAGCCCCAGCATTTT. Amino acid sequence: CASSIGQGVNQPQHF.

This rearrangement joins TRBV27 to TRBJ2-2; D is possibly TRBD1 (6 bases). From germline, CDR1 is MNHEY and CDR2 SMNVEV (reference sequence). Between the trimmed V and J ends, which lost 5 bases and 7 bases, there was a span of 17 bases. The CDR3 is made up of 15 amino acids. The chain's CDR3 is CASSPSGTSYGELFF. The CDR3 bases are TGTGCCAGCAGTCCCTCCGGGACAAGCTACGGGGAGCTGTTTTTT.

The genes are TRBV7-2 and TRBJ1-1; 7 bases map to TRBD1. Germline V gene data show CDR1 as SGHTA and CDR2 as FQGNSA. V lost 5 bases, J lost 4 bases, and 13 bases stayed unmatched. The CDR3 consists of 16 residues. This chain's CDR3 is CASSHILGGGSTEAFF. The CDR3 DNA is TGTGCCAGCAGCCATATTCTAGGGGGCGGTAGCACTGAAGCTTTCTTT.

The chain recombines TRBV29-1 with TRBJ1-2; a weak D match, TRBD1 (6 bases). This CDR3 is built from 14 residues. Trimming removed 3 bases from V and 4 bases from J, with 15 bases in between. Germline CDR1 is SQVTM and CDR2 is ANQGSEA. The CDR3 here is CSVEGRGLSYGYTF. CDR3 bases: TGCAGCGTTGAGGGCAGGGGATTGAGCTATGGCTACACCTTC.

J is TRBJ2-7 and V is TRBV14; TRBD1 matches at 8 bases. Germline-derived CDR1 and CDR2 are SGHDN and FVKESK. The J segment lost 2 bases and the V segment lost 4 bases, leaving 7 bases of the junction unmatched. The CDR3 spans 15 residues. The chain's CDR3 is CASSPHRGDAYEQYF. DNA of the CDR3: TGTGCCAGCAGCCCACACAGGGGGGACGCCTACGAGCAGTACTTC.

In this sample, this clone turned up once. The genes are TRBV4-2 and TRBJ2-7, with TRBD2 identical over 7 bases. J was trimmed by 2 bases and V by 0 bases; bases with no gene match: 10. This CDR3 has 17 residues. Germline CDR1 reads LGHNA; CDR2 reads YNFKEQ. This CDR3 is CASSQEGIGLGTYEQYF. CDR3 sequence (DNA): TGTGCCAGCAGCCAAGAGGGTATCGGACTAGGAACCTACGAGCAGTACTTC.

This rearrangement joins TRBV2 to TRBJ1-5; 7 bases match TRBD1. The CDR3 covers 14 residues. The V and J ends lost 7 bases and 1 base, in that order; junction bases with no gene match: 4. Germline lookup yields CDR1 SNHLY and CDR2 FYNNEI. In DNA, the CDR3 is TGTGCCAGCAATGCAGGGGGAAGCAATCAGCCCCAGCATTTT. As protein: CASNAGGSNQPQHF. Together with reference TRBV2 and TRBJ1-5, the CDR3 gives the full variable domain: EPEVTQTPSHQVTQMGQEVILRCVPISNHLYFYWYRQILGQKVEFLVSFYNNEISEKSEIFDDQFSVERPDGSNFTLKIRSTKLEDSAMYFCASNAGGSNQPQHFGDGTRLSIL.

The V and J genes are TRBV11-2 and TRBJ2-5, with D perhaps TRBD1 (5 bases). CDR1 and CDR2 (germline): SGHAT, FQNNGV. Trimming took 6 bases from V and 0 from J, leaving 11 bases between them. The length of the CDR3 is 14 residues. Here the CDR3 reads CASRPDSHQETQYF. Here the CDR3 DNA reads TGTGCCAGCAGACCCGACAGTCACCAAGAGACCCAGTACTTC.

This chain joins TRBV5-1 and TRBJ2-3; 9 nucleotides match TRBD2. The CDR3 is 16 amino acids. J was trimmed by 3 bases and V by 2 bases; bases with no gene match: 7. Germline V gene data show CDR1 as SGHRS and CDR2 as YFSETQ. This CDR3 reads CASSFQGAGGTDTQYF. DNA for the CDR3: TGCGCCAGCAGCTTCCAGGGAGCGGGGGGAACAGATACGCAGTATTTT.

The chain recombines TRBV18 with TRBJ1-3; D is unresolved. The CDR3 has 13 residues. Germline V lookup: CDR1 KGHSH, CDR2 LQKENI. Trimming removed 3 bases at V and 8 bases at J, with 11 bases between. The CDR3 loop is CASSPGLEDTIYF. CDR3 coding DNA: TGTGCCAGCTCACCCGGACTGGAGGACACCATATATTTT. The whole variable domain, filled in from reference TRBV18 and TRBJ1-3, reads NAGVMQNPRHLVRRRGQEARLRCSPMKGHSHVYWYRQLPEEGLKFMVYLQKENIIDESGMPKERFSAEFPKEGPSILRIQQVVRGDSAAYFCASSPGLEDTIYFGEGSWLTVV.

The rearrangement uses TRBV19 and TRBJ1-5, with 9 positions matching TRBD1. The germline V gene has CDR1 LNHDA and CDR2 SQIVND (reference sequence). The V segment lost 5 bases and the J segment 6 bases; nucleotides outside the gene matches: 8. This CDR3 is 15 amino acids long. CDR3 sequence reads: CASSQLDRGGQPQHF. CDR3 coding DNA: TGTGCCAGTAGTCAACTGGACAGGGGAGGTCAGCCCCAGCATTTT. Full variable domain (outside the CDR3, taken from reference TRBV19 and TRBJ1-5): DGGITQSPKYLFRKEGQNVTLSCEQNLNHDAMYWYRQDPGQGLRLIYYSQIVNDFQKGDIAEGYSVSREKKESFPLTVTSAQKNPTAFYLCASSQLDRGGQPQHFGDGTRLSIL.